This TCR beta chain is drawn from a study of tumor-infiltrating lymphocytes in oesophageal squamous cell carcinoma. In germline, CDR1 is SGHVS, CDR2 FQNEAQ. The CDR3 length is 17 residues. TCRdb reanalysed the PCR reads using MiXCR and keeps one entry per CDR3 protein. The profile shows around 22,000 distinct CDR3 sequences, approximately 35% of them singletons. The sample taken for sequencing was esophageal tumor tissue. The clonotype comes from a female donor with esophageal squamous cell carcinoma. The rearrangement joins TRBV7-8 to TRBJ2-4; 8 bases are a match to TRBD1. Near its end, the DNA agrees better with TRBJ2-7, so the J call may be wrong. DNA for the CDR3: TGTGCCAGCAGCTTAAAATTTAATACAGGACAGGGCTACGAGCAGTACTTC. This sequence encodes CASSLKFNTGQGYEQYF.